The 6 T cell receptor beta chains listed next were all sequenced from one sample in a study of post-analysis software for immune sequencing data. Antigens for these TCRs are unknown. Unique molecular identifiers were carried by the TCR beta cDNA libraries. MiXCR, applied by TCRdb to the PCR reads, yields one record per CDR3 protein. The table has about 620,000 distinct CDR3 sequences, roughly two fifths seen once. Findings of the study overall: Five or six TRBV segments were significantly more frequent in patients than in controls. TRBV5-6, TRBV5-1 and TRBV20-1 were among these segments.

Sequencing input: blood. The receptors were gathered from a girl between 5 and 17 years old with multiple sclerosis.

The V and J genes are TRBV29-1 and TRBJ2-7; 13 bases fit TRBD2. This CDR3 has 15 residues. Losses at the gene ends were 7 bases for V and 7 bases for J; bases not matched to a gene: 13. CDR1 and CDR2 (germline): SQVTM, ANQGSEA. CDR3 nucleotide sequence: TGCAGCGCTGTACGTACTAGCGGGGGGGCTAATGAGCAGTACTTC. Protein sequence: CSAVRTSGGANEQYF.

This clonotype turned up a few times. The chain employs TRBV29-1 and TRBJ1-2, with D unclear. With 0 bases removed from V and 8 bases from J, the gap between germline ends came to 10 bases. The CDR3 consists of 12 residues. Germline lookup yields CDR1 SQVTM and CDR2 ANQGSEA. The chain's CDR3 is CSVEEAKSGYTF. The CDR3 region has the DNA TGCAGCGTTGAAGAGGCGAAAAGCGGCTACACCTTC. Full variable domain (missing parts from reference TRBV29-1 and TRBJ1-2): SAVISQKPSRDICQRGTSLTIQCQVDSQVTMMFWYRQQPGQSLTLIATANQGSEATYESGFVIDKFPISRPNLTFSTLTVSNMSPEDSSIYLCSVEEAKSGYTFGSGTRLTVV.

There are a few counts of this clonotype. This chain uses TRBV29-1 with TRBJ2-3; tentative D call: TRBD2 (5 bases). The CDR3 loop spans 15 amino acids. Germline CDR1 is SQVTM and CDR2 is ANQGSEA. V was cut by 4 bases and J by 6 bases, with 20 bases left in between. The chain's CDR3 is CSVALGNLLGDTQYF. The DNA of the CDR3 is TGCAGCGTTGCCCTCGGGAATCTCTTAGGCGATACGCAGTATTTT.

The rearrangement links TRBV29-1 to TRBJ2-1; tentatively, D is TRBD1 (6 bases). This CDR3 is built from 14 residues. Deletions cut 4 bases from V and 6 bases from J, with 16 bases between. The germline gives CDR1 SQVTM, CDR2 ANQGSEA. The CDR3 DNA follows: TGCAGCGTTGTAGGGGTAGGGGGTGGCAATGAGCAGTTCTTC. Translation: CSVVGVGGGNEQFF.

This clonotype was counted a few times. This rearrangement joins TRBV7-6 to TRBJ2-4; 12 positions match TRBD1. The CDR3 runs 14 residues. Germline loops: CDR1 SGHVS, CDR2 FNYEAQ. Trimming took 6 bases from V and 13 from J; bases not matched to a gene: 10. DNA of the CDR3: TGTGCCAGCAGTTCCGGGACAGGGGGCAGAGAGCAGTACTTC. Translating it yields CASSSGTGGREQYF.

This chain links TRBV14 with TRBJ1-6; D might be TRBD1 (6 bases). This CDR3 is built from 15 residues. CDR1 SGHDN and CDR2 FVKESK come from the germline V gene. Trimming took 4 bases from V and 7 from J, leaving 14 bases between them. The CDR3 sequence: CASSRSTGHNSPLHF. CDR3 coding DNA: TGTGCCAGCAGCCGATCGACGGGACACAATTCACCCCTCCACTTT.